The 5 T cell receptor beta chains below come from one sample, sequenced in a study of blood T cell repertoires in COVID-19. Some clones are missing from TCRdb's copy, which holds only in-frame ones; the method was immunoSEQ multiplex PCR. The sample carries roughly 200,000 clones, 81% recorded once. Sequences were obtained from peripheral blood. The receptors come from an elderly woman with acute or convalescent COVID-19.

The chain combines TRBV2 with TRBJ2-1; 10 positions match TRBD2. In germline, CDR1 is SNHLY, CDR2 FYNNEI. Germline trimming cut 5 bases from V and 1 base from J; bases unmatched to any gene: 5. This CDR3 has 16 residues. The CDR3 DNA reads as TGTGCCAGCAGTTCTGGACTAGCGGCATCCTACAATGAGCAGTTCTTC. This codes for CASSSGLAASYNEQFF.

This sequence joins TRBV12-5 and TRBJ2-5; tentative D call: TRBD1 (6 bases). Trimming cost V 2 bases and J 1 base, with 17 bases left between them. Germline CDR1 reads LGHNT; CDR2 reads FRNRAP. The CDR3 runs 17 residues. CDR3: CASGLPKGGDTQETQYF. In DNA, the CDR3 is TGTGCTAGTGGTTTGCCAAAGGGTGGGGACACCCAAGAGACCCAGTACTTC.

This clone was seen only a few times. The chain combines TRBV11-3 with TRBJ1-1; tentatively, D is TRBD1 (6 bases). Trimming removed 1 base from V and 4 bases from J, with 10 bases in between. Germline assignment: CDR1 SGHNT and CDR2 YENEEA. The CDR3 extends over 14 amino acids. The CDR3 DNA follows: TGTGCCAGCAGCTTAGGGCAGGGGAGCACTGAAGCTTTCTTT. Translated, it gives CASSLGQGSTEAFF.

The rearrangement links TRBV30 to TRBJ1-2, with TRBD1 identical over 8 bases. Germline V CDR1 and CDR2: GTSNPN, SVGIG (reference sequence). The CDR3 has 13 amino acids. The trim removed 8 bases at V and 7 bases at J, leaving 12 bases unmatched. The CDR3, as DNA: TGTGCCGGACACCTCAGGGGGCTCGGTGGCTACACCTTC. It yields the protein CAGHLRGLGGYTF.

The chain recombines TRBV18 with TRBJ1-6, with a tentative D call TRBD1 (5 bases). There are 15 residues in the CDR3. V was clipped by 6 bases and J by 7 bases, with 16 bases between them. The germline gives CDR1 KGHSH, CDR2 LQKENI. This chain's CDR3 is CASSPIRGDNSPLHF. The CDR3 DNA sequence: TGTGCCAGCTCTCCCATTAGGGGCGACAATTCACCCCTCCACTTT.